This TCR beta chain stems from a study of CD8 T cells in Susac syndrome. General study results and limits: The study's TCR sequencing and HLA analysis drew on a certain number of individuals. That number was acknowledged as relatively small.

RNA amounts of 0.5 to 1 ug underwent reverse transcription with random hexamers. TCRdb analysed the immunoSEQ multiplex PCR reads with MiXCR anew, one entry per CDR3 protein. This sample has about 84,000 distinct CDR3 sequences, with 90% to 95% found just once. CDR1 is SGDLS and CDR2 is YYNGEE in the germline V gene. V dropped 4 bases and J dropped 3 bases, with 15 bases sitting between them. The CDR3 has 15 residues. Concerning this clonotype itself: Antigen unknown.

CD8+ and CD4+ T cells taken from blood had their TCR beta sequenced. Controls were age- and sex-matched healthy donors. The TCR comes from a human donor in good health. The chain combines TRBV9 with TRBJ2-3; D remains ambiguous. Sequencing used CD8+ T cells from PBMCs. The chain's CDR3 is CASSSKVLETDTQYF. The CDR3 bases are TGTGCCAGCAGCTCTAAGGTGCTAGAAACAGATACGCAGTATTTT.